The sequence of this T cell receptor (beta chain) was determined in a study of blood T cell repertoires in COVID-19. CDR1 is DFQATT and CDR2 is SNEGSKA in the germline V gene (reference sequence). V shed 3 bases and J shed 0 bases, with 9 bases lying between them. The CDR3 length is 14 residues. Profiled with immunoSEQ multiplex PCR; TCRdb holds only in-frame clones, not every one. The sample shows roughly 260,000 clones, around nine tenths of them seen only once. This clonotype originated in a woman younger than 30 who had recovered from COVID-19. The sample was PBMCs or T cells enriched from blood (not recorded which). The chain uses TRBV20-1 and TRBJ1-3; D is uncertain. DNA for the CDR3: TGCAGTGCTAGTCGTGAGAACTCTGGAAACACCATATATTTT. It translates to CSASRENSGNTIYF.